A selection of T cell receptor beta chains follows, all from one sample in a study of blood T cell repertoires in COVID-19. Produced via immunoSEQ multiplex PCR; TCRdb's table is partial and in-frame only. The table records about 480,000 clones, approximately 89% of them present only once. The sample comprised peripheral blood. These receptors all stem from a young man with COVID-19, enrolled during active disease. Each CDR3 is given without its conserved first and last residue.

v_call: TRBV7-9
j_call: TRBJ1-1
cdr3_length: 9
cdr3_aa: ASSPGPEAF

v_call: TRBV7-2
j_call: TRBJ1-2
cdr3_length: 12
cdr3_aa: ASSLLAGNYGYT

v_call: TRBV10-3
j_call: TRBJ1-5
cdr3_length: 13
cdr3_aa: AISDTDLSNQPQH

v_call: TRBV30
j_call: TRBJ2-7
cdr3_length: 12
cdr3_aa: AWKAEGTPYEQY

v_call: TRBV11-2
j_call: TRBJ2-7
cdr3_length: 12
cdr3_aa: ASSLTSARGEQY

v_call: TRBV12-3/TRBV12-4
j_call: TRBJ2-7
cdr3_length: 11
cdr3_aa: ASSSSGRSEQY

v_call: TRBV5-1
j_call: TRBJ2-6
cdr3_length: 13
cdr3_aa: ASSPTGSGANVLT

v_call: TRBV11-2
j_call: TRBJ2-1
cdr3_length: 11
cdr3_aa: ASSFSSYNEQF

v_call: TRBV14
j_call: TRBJ1-2
cdr3_length: 11
cdr3_aa: ASSQDTGYGYT

v_call: TRBV7-8
j_call: TRBJ1-1
cdr3_length: 12
cdr3_aa: ASSLAREMTEAF

v_call: TRBV7-9
j_call: TRBJ2-3
cdr3_length: 13
cdr3_aa: ASSLSGTFTDTQY

v_call: TRBV7-2
j_call: TRBJ2-2
cdr3_length: 13
cdr3_aa: ASSLGAKSPGELF

v_call: TRBV4-1
j_call: TRBJ2-1
cdr3_length: 14
cdr3_aa: ASSLRWTGPGNEQF

v_call: TRBV11-2
j_call: TRBJ2-5
cdr3_length: 13
cdr3_aa: ASSLGSGGVETQY

v_call: TRBV4-1
j_call: TRBJ2-4
cdr3_length: 15
cdr3_aa: ASSHLSTDRVKNIQY

v_call: TRBV19
j_call: TRBJ1-5
cdr3_length: 14
cdr3_aa: ASSISSRGSNQPQH

v_call: TRBV5-1
j_call: TRBJ2-2
cdr3_length: 13
cdr3_aa: ASSLGSSNTGELF

v_call: TRBV18
j_call: TRBJ2-1
cdr3_length: 10
cdr3_aa: ASSPGNNEQF

v_call: TRBV10-1
j_call: TRBJ1-1
cdr3_length: 12
cdr3_aa: ASQKGQGSTEAF

v_call: TRBV28
j_call: TRBJ1-6
cdr3_length: 13
cdr3_aa: ASISGDRGYSPLH

v_call: TRBV2
j_call: TRBJ2-2
cdr3_length: 13
cdr3_aa: ASRRGTGGSGELF

v_call: TRBV9
j_call: TRBJ1-3
cdr3_length: 10
cdr3_aa: ASSPDSGTIY

v_call: TRBV14
j_call: TRBJ2-7
cdr3_length: 11
cdr3_aa: ASSYTGGSEQY

v_call: TRBV5-4
j_call: TRBJ2-5
cdr3_length: 15
cdr3_aa: ASSLAAASANQETQY

v_call: TRBV9
j_call: TRBJ1-3
cdr3_length: 14
cdr3_aa: ASSFTGTGAGNTIY

v_call: TRBV5-1
j_call: TRBJ2-5
cdr3_length: 11
cdr3_aa: ASSLAQGETQY

v_call: TRBV9
j_call: TRBJ2-5
cdr3_length: 13
cdr3_aa: ASSVGASGQETQY

v_call: TRBV5-4
j_call: TRBJ2-2
cdr3_length: 13
cdr3_aa: ASRSGGGYTGELF

v_call: TRBV6-5
j_call: TRBJ2-2
cdr3_length: 11
cdr3_aa: ASSRSLTGELF

v_call: TRBV30
j_call: TRBJ2-3
cdr3_length: 12
cdr3_aa: AWSAGRSSDTQY

v_call: TRBV30
j_call: TRBJ1-5
cdr3_length: 11
cdr3_aa: AWSEQGDQPQH

v_call: TRBV11-2
j_call: TRBJ2-3
cdr3_length: 13
cdr3_aa: ASSLIRDRGDTQY

v_call: TRBV6-5
j_call: TRBJ1-1
cdr3_length: 11
cdr3_aa: ASSLDRGTEAF

v_call: TRBV4-1
j_call: TRBJ1-6
cdr3_length: 15
cdr3_aa: ASSHPWTEKKNSPLH

v_call: TRBV5-1
j_call: TRBJ2-6
cdr3_length: 14
cdr3_aa: ASSLPILSGANVLT

v_call: TRBV10-3
j_call: TRBJ1-4
cdr3_length: 14
cdr3_aa: AISMRPGQTNEKLF

v_call: TRBV7-9
j_call: TRBJ2-7
cdr3_length: 11
cdr3_aa: ASSTSDSYEQY

v_call: TRBV19
j_call: TRBJ2-6
cdr3_length: 12
cdr3_aa: ASLRPEGANVLT

v_call: TRBV27
j_call: TRBJ2-3
cdr3_length: 13
cdr3_aa: ASSPDRGLGDTQY

v_call: TRBV9
j_call: TRBJ1-1
cdr3_length: 12
cdr3_aa: ASSVRLEDTEAF

v_call: TRBV9
j_call: TRBJ2-1
cdr3_length: 11
cdr3_aa: ASSVGPNNEQF

v_call: TRBV27
j_call: TRBJ1-4
cdr3_length: 12
cdr3_aa: ASRPGTGYEKLF

v_call: TRBV27
j_call: TRBJ2-7
cdr3_length: 15
cdr3_aa: ASSLYGGPGGGYEQY

v_call: TRBV19
j_call: TRBJ1-4
cdr3_length: 11
cdr3_aa: ASSQGGSEKLF